This is a list of T cell receptor beta chains from one sample in a study of Ad26.COV2.S vaccination and SARS-CoV-2 variants. Libraries were prepared by immunoSEQ multiplex PCR; TCRdb keeps only in-frame clonotypes and omits some of them. The repertoire holds approximately 420,000 clones, with about 85% as singletons. The sample here was peripheral blood, taken in a trial of Ad26.COV2.S vaccine versus placebo. These receptors all come from a person between 18 and 59 years old who received the Ad26.COV2.S COVID-19 vaccine or a placebo. Each CDR3 is given with its conserved first and last residue. A D gene is named only where the DNA matches it firmly. Clone size is stated in some rows and not others, as once, few, many or a class when expanded.

DNA: TGTGCCAGCAGCCGCCGGTTCGACGAGCAGTTCTTC; CDR3: CASSRRFDEQFF; J: TRBJ2-1; D: -; V: TRBV12-3/TRBV12-4; size: -
DNA: TGTGCCAGCAGCGTATACCCTGGAAACACCATATATTTT; CDR3: CASSVYPGNTIYF; J: TRBJ1-3; D: -; V: TRBV9; size: -
DNA: TGCAGCGTTGGGGTAGCGGGGAGAAGCCTGAACACCGGGGAGCTGTTTTTT; CDR3: CSVGVAGRSLNTGELFF; J: TRBJ2-2; D: TRBD2; V: TRBV29-1; size: -
DNA: TGCGCCAGCAGTGATCCGGGGGGGCTTAACAATGAGCAGTTCTTC; CDR3: CASSDPGGLNNEQFF; J: TRBJ2-1; D: TRBD2; V: TRBV10-1; size: once
DNA: TGTGCCTGGAGTGTACAAGGGCCCTACGAGCAGTACTTC; CDR3: CAWSVQGPYEQYF; J: TRBJ2-7; D: -; V: TRBV30; size: -
DNA: TGTGCCAGCAGCTTACTAGCGGGGACCTACAATGAGCAGTTCTTC; CDR3: CASSLLAGTYNEQFF; J: TRBJ2-1; D: TRBD2; V: TRBV7-8; size: -
DNA: TGTGCCAGCAGCTTGGCGGGACAAATAAACACTGAAGCTTTCTTT; CDR3: CASSLAGQINTEAFF; J: TRBJ1-1; D: -; V: TRBV5-4; size: -
DNA: TGTGCCAGCAGCCGACTCCCCGGGGCTAACACCGGGGAGCTGTTTTTT; CDR3: CASSRLPGANTGELFF; J: TRBJ2-2; D: -; V: TRBV3-1/TRBV3-2; size: -
DNA: TGTGCCAGCAGCCTACGGGACAAGATGAACACTGAAGCTTTCTTT; CDR3: CASSLRDKMNTEAFF; J: TRBJ1-1; D: -; V: TRBV7-9; size: -
DNA: TGTGCCAGTATGAGGAGGGAGGACACTGAAGCTTTCTTT; CDR3: CASMRREDTEAFF; J: TRBJ1-1; D: -; V: TRBV19; size: -
DNA: TGTGCCACCAGTGACGAGACCGGGACAGTGAATTCCGGGGAGCTGTTTTTT; CDR3: CATSDETGTVNSGELFF; J: TRBJ2-2; D: TRBD1; V: TRBV24-1; size: once
DNA: TGTGCCACCAGCAGAGGGGGGGGTTCAGCGGATACGCAGTATTTT; CDR3: CATSRGGGSADTQYF; J: TRBJ2-3; D: TRBD2; V: TRBV15; size: -
DNA: TGTGCCAGTAGTATAGGGGGGTCGGTAGGTACTGAAGCTTTCTTT; CDR3: CASSIGGSVGTEAFF; J: TRBJ1-1; D: -; V: TRBV19; size: once
DNA: TGTGCCAGCAGTTTATTTCCTAGCGGGGGTGACGAGCAGTACTTC; CDR3: CASSLFPSGGDEQYF; J: TRBJ2-7; D: TRBD2; V: TRBV27; size: -
DNA: TGTGCCACCAGCAGAGATCTGGGTGGTGGTGAAAAACTGTTTTTT; CDR3: CATSRDLGGGEKLFF; J: TRBJ1-4; D: -; V: TRBV15; size: once
DNA: TGTGCCAGCTCACCAGAGTGGGGAAATCAGCCCCAGCATTTT; CDR3: CASSPEWGNQPQHF; J: TRBJ1-5; D: -; V: TRBV18; size: -
DNA: TGTGCCAGCAGCTTGGTACAGGGGGTATGGCAGCCCCAGCATTTT; CDR3: CASSLVQGVWQPQHF; J: TRBJ1-5; D: TRBD1; V: TRBV5-8; size: -
DNA: TGTGCCAGCAGTTTCGTCGCCAGGGAAAAACTGTTTTTT; CDR3: CASSFVAREKLFF; J: TRBJ1-4; D: -; V: TRBV6-5; size: once
DNA: TGTGCCAGCAGTTTATATCCGGGACACAGCACTGAAGCTTTCTTT; CDR3: CASSLYPGHSTEAFF; J: TRBJ1-1; D: -; V: TRBV27; size: -
DNA: TGTGCCAGCAGCTTAGCGCGAGTTAGCAATCAGCCCCAGCATTTT; CDR3: CASSLARVSNQPQHF; J: TRBJ1-5; D: -; V: TRBV7-8; size: -
DNA: TGTGCCAGCAGCTTGGTCGGACAGGGGTACAATGAGCAGTTCTTC; CDR3: CASSLVGQGYNEQFF; J: TRBJ2-1; D: TRBD1; V: TRBV5-5; size: -
DNA: TGTGCCAGCAGTTTTGCTGGGACAGGCAACTACGAGCAGTACTTC; CDR3: CASSFAGTGNYEQYF; J: TRBJ2-7; D: TRBD1; V: TRBV27; size: -
DNA: TGTGCCAGCAGCCGGAGCGGGGGGTCCTACGAGCAGTACTTC; CDR3: CASSRSGGSYEQYF; J: TRBJ2-7; D: TRBD2; V: TRBV3-1/TRBV3-2; size: -
DNA: TGTGCCAGTAGACGGACAGGGACTGAAAAACTGTTTTTT; CDR3: CASRRTGTEKLFF; J: TRBJ1-4; D: TRBD1; V: TRBV19; size: -
DNA: TGTGCCAGCAGCCCCGTGGGCGGGGGCTCCTACGAGCAGTACTTC; CDR3: CASSPVGGGSYEQYF; J: TRBJ2-7; D: TRBD2; V: TRBV13; size: -
DNA: TGTGCCATCACCCGGACCCTAGATAGCACAGATACGCAGTATTTT; CDR3: CAITRTLDSTDTQYF; J: TRBJ2-3; D: -; V: TRBV10-3; size: -
DNA: TGCAGCGTTGGGGGGACCTACTCTCTGGGGACCAACGTCCTGACTTTC; CDR3: CSVGGTYSLGTNVLTF; J: TRBJ2-6; D: -; V: TRBV29-1; size: -
DNA: TGTGCCAGCTCACCAGTCGAGGTTAACACTGAAGCTTTCTTT; CDR3: CASSPVEVNTEAFF; J: TRBJ1-1; D: -; V: TRBV18; size: -
DNA: TGTGCCAGCAGCCGGGAGACGATGTCCTACGAGCAGTACTTC; CDR3: CASSRETMSYEQYF; J: TRBJ2-7; D: -; V: TRBV3-1/TRBV3-2; size: -
DNA: TGTGCCAGCGCTCGACAGAGCACAGATACGCAGTATTTT; CDR3: CASARQSTDTQYF; J: TRBJ2-3; D: -; V: TRBV6-5; size: -
DNA: TGTGCCAGCAGCGTAGACGGCAGAGAAAATGAAAAACTGTTTTTT; CDR3: CASSVDGRENEKLFF; J: TRBJ1-4; D: -; V: TRBV9; size: -
DNA: TGTGCCAGCAGTGAAGTGGGGGAACGGTACGAGCAGTACTTC; CDR3: CASSEVGERYEQYF; J: TRBJ2-7; D: -; V: TRBV6-1; size: -
DNA: TGTGCCACCAGGAGTAGCGGCCTCACAGATACGCAGTATTTT; CDR3: CATRSSGLTDTQYF; J: TRBJ2-3; D: -; V: TRBV15; size: -
DNA: TGTGCCAGCAGCCAAGTAGCGGGACTAGCGCCAGGCACCGGGGAGCTGTTTTTT; CDR3: CASSQVAGLAPGTGELFF; J: TRBJ2-2; D: TRBD2; V: TRBV3-1/TRBV3-2; size: -
DNA: TGTGCCAGCAGCAGAGGGGGACAGCTTAGGAATGAAAAACTGTTTTTT; CDR3: CASSRGGQLRNEKLFF; J: TRBJ1-4; D: TRBD1; V: TRBV5-4; size: -
DNA: TGTGCCAGCAGTACGGACGGCCTGGGCGAGCAGTACTTC; CDR3: CASSTDGLGEQYF; J: TRBJ2-7; D: -; V: TRBV6-5; size: -
DNA: TGTGCCATCAGTGAGTCGGACAGCCTAAAGACCCAGTACTTC; CDR3: CAISESDSLKTQYF; J: TRBJ2-5; D: -; V: TRBV10-3; size: -
DNA: TGTGCCAGCAGCTTAGACTCCATTGGATACTATGGCTACACCTTC; CDR3: CASSLDSIGYYGYTF; J: TRBJ1-2; D: -; V: TRBV7-8; size: -
DNA: TGTGCCAGCAATGGGCCGGGGGGATCCTATGGCTACACCTTC; CDR3: CASNGPGGSYGYTF; J: TRBJ1-2; D: -; V: TRBV2; size: once
DNA: TGTGCCAGCAGTCTCGGGACGAACACCGGGGAGCTGTTTTTT; CDR3: CASSLGTNTGELFF; J: TRBJ2-2; D: -; V: TRBV6-5; size: -
DNA: TGCGCCAGCAGCCAAGCGGGTTCTGGAAACACCATATATTTT; CDR3: CASSQAGSGNTIYF; J: TRBJ1-3; D: -; V: TRBV4-1; size: -
DNA: TGTGCCAGCAGCTTATCTGGGACAGGGGCTTACGAGCAGTACTTC; CDR3: CASSLSGTGAYEQYF; J: TRBJ2-7; D: TRBD1; V: TRBV7-9; size: -
DNA: TGTGCCAGCAGTTACTCGGAATTTGGCTACACCTTC; CDR3: CASSYSEFGYTF; J: TRBJ1-2; D: -; V: TRBV6-2/TRBV6-3; size: -
DNA: TGTGCCAGCAGTTTCCTCCGGGACCGGCCAAATGAGCAGTTCTTC; CDR3: CASSFLRDRPNEQFF; J: TRBJ2-1; D: -; V: TRBV6-2/TRBV6-3; size: -
DNA: TGCGCCAGCAGCCTGGGACACCCGGATGAAAAACTGTTTTTT; CDR3: CASSLGHPDEKLFF; J: TRBJ1-4; D: -; V: TRBV5-1; size: once
DNA: TGTGCCAGCAGCTTTAGCGGGGGCTCCAACAATGAGCAGTTCTTC; CDR3: CASSFSGGSNNEQFF; J: TRBJ2-1; D: TRBD2; V: TRBV9; size: -
DNA: TGCAGCGTTAGAAAAGGGGGAGGCACTGAAGCTTTCTTT; CDR3: CSVRKGGGTEAFF; J: TRBJ1-1; D: -; V: TRBV29-1; size: -
DNA: TGTGCCAGCAGCCAAGCGGGGAGCACCGGGGAGCTGTTTTTT; CDR3: CASSQAGSTGELFF; J: TRBJ2-2; D: -; V: TRBV3-1/TRBV3-2; size: -
DNA: TGTGCCATCAGTGGACAGCGGGCTTCTTCTGGCTACACCTTC; CDR3: CAISGQRASSGYTF; J: TRBJ1-2; D: -; V: TRBV10-3; size: -
DNA: TGCGCCAGCAGCTTTCCATCAGGGTTTGCGGGGACTGAAGCTTTCTTT; CDR3: CASSFPSGFAGTEAFF; J: TRBJ1-1; D: -; V: TRBV4-1; size: few
DNA: TGTGCCAGCAGCTTGGATTTGGACAACACTGAAGCTTTCTTT; CDR3: CASSLDLDNTEAFF; J: TRBJ1-1; D: -; V: TRBV5-6; size: -
DNA: TGTGCCAGCAGCTTAAGCCATGAGCAGTTCTTC; CDR3: CASSLSHEQFF; J: TRBJ2-1; D: -; V: TRBV7-2; size: -
DNA: TGTGCCAGCAGCCAAGATAACCTAGCGGATCGTAGCTCCTACGAGCAGTACTTC; CDR3: CASSQDNLADRSSYEQYF; J: TRBJ2-7; D: TRBD2; V: TRBV3-1/TRBV3-2; size: -
DNA: TGTGCCAGCGGGACATTATACTACGAGCAGTACTTC; CDR3: CASGTLYYEQYF; J: TRBJ2-7; D: -; V: TRBV6-5; size: -
DNA: TGTGCCAGCAGTTTAGGGCAGGGGAAAGGAAACACCATATATTTT; CDR3: CASSLGQGKGNTIYF; J: TRBJ1-3; D: -; V: TRBV7-4; size: -
DNA: TGCAGTGCTAGTAGGCTAGCGGGGGGGCGGTTCACCGGGGAGCTGTTTTTT; CDR3: CSASRLAGGRFTGELFF; J: TRBJ2-2; D: TRBD2; V: TRBV20-1; size: -
DNA: TGTGCCAGCAGTACCTGGGAGCAGTACTTC; CDR3: CASSTWEQYF; J: TRBJ2-7; D: -; V: TRBV2; size: -